The subject of this entry is one T cell receptor (beta chain). The antigen remains undetermined. The data stem from a study of cytomegalovirus exposure and HLA in healthy donors. Study-wide background: In terms of ancestry, the Caucasian-associated cluster contained more than 65% of the roughly 400 genotyped donors.

The PCR was carried out with 60 Vbeta primers and 13 Jbeta primers. Some clones are missing from TCRdb's copy, which holds only in-frame ones; the method was immunoSEQ multiplex PCR. The table records 100,000 or so clones, around 78% of them present only once. V trimming: 4 bases; J trimming: 6 bases; junction bases outside the gene matches: 6. This CDR3 comprises 14 residues. Germline-derived CDR1 and CDR2 are MNHEY and SVGAGI. Findings of the study overall: A prior analysis recorded that most TCR beta V segments were productive about 90% or about 30% of the time.

The rearrangement joins TRBV6-5 to TRBJ2-3; 8 nucleotides agree with TRBD2. Source material: PBMCs. The source of this sequence is a man between 40 and 49 years old in good health and CMV-seronegative. In nucleotides, the CDR3 is TGTGCCAGCAGTTTAGGTAGCGGGATGGATACGCAGTATTTT. Its protein is CASSLGSGMDTQYF.